This T cell receptor (beta chain) was obtained from a study of cytomegalovirus exposure and HLA in healthy donors. The PCR contained 60 Vbeta and 13 Jbeta primers. Clones were read by immunoSEQ multiplex PCR, and TCRdb kept only the in-frame ones, dropping some. The sample consists of around 150,000 clones, around 86% of them appearing once. In this sample, this clone turned up a few times. V shed 7 bases, J shed 5 bases, and the junction held 5 bases outside the gene matches. This CDR3 spans 12 amino acids. Per germline, CDR1 SQVTM and CDR2 ANQGSEA. The chain carries TRBV29-1 and TRBJ1-1, with 9 bases that match TRBD1. The sequenced sample was PBMCs. The clonotype was recovered from a woman aged 50 to 60 in good health and CMV-seropositive. DNA for the CDR3: TGCAGCGGGATGACAGGGGGAACTGAAGCTTTCTTT. Translated, it gives CSGMTGGTEAFF.